This entry features one T cell receptor (beta chain) sequence. This sample stems from a study of preoperative IRX-2 immunotherapy in early breast cancer. Germline assignment: CDR1 LGHNT and CDR2 FRNRAP. This CDR3 region has 13 residues. The treatment was: preoperative locoregional IRX-2 cytokine immunotherapy. This phase Ib study tested locoregional IRX-2 cytokine immunotherapy given before surgery. Sequencing used immunoSEQ multiplex PCR; TCRdb keeps in-frame clones, though not all of them. The sample carries 5,000 or so clones, 73% recorded once. This rearrangement joins TRBV12-5 to TRBJ1-5; weak D call: TRBD1 (5 bases). The input for sequencing was tumor tissue, taken before IRX-2 immunotherapy. The clonotype comes from a human donor with breast cancer. The CDR3 loop is CASTRDFNQPQHF. CDR3 nucleotide sequence: TGTGCCAGCACAAGGGACTTCAATCAGCCCCAGCATTTT.